This TCR beta chain comes out of a study of cytomegalovirus exposure and HLA in healthy donors. The study, taken as a whole, reports: The authors reported that TCR beta sequences could predict HLA-A and HLA-B alleles. These predictions were accurate for most subjects in the first cohort. In a later analysis, approximately 15,000 TCR beta sequences were associated with HLA alleles at 0.05 false discovery rate. Further analysis, carried out later, found HLA-associated TCR beta chains more clonally expanded than equally common other chains. Confirmation was obtained in vitro that a few CMV-associated chains are specific for CMV antigens.

As for this clone: Antigen specificity is unknown.

Between the trimmed V and J ends, which lost 1 base and 2 bases, there was a span of 14 bases. The V gene's germline CDR1 is LGHNA and CDR2 YNFKEQ. The CDR3 is made up of 16 amino acids. The primer mix had 60 Vbeta and 13 Jbeta primers. Measured with immunoSEQ multiplex PCR; TCRdb has only the in-frame clones, and not every one. The sample records 130,000 or so clones, about 79% being singletons. This sequence originates from a female donor in good health and CMV-seropositive. Sequences were obtained from PBMCs. This chain links TRBV4-2 with TRBJ1-1, with D perhaps matching TRBD1 (6 bases). CDR3 region: CASSQVGAQLNTEAFF. The CDR3 nucleotides read TGTGCCAGCAGCCAAGTGGGGGCCCAGCTTAACACTGAAGCTTTCTTT.